This T cell receptor beta chain was recovered during a study of T cell responses to AZD1222 COVID-19 vaccine. Findings of the study overall: Repertoire samples came only from after the peak T cell response. Most donors were white British, females outnumbered males, and clonal diversity was possibly underestimated. Spike-spanning, vaccine-associated CD4 TCRs were dominant at 160-218 and 743-854. Seropositive status at baseline applied to only 6 or 7 AZD1222 recipients.

Profiled with immunoSEQ multiplex PCR; TCRdb holds only in-frame clones, not every one. The sample holds some 140,000 clones, approximately 90% seen once. The CDR3 totals 12 residues. In germline, CDR1 is MNHEY, CDR2 SVGEGT. The germline V and J ends were trimmed by 4 bases and 8 bases, with 8 bases remaining between them. A note on this clone: Its target is not known.

Here the sequenced sample was peripheral blood, taken on day 0 of AZD1222 vaccination. The sequence derives from an adult in good health. The chain joins TRBV6-2 or TRBV6-3 to TRBJ1-4; perhaps TRBD1 as D (6 bases). CDR3: CASSFDREKLFF. In DNA, the CDR3 is TGTGCCAGCAGTTTCGACAGGGAAAAACTGTTTTTT.